This T cell receptor (beta chain) was obtained from a study of cytomegalovirus exposure and HLA in healthy donors. V shed 5 bases and J shed 3 bases, with 10 bases lying between them. This CDR3 region has 13 residues. CDR1 is SGHTA, CDR2 FQGTGA, per germline. This clone was detected once. The antigen remains unidentified. Notes on the study in general: Versus the approximately 700-donor mean, an Asian-associated ancestry cluster reportedly showed fewer N-insertions in a later analysis. For most TCR sequences rarity was the rule, although some public TCRs occurred in many donors. A later analysis linked a missense DCLRE1C variant to TCR beta V- and J-gene trimming. The productive fraction for most TCR beta V segments was about 90% or about 30% in an earlier analysis.

With 60 Vbeta and 13 Jbeta primers, the PCR was carried out. Repertoires were generated with immunoSEQ multiplex PCR, while TCRdb's copy carries only in-frame clones and drops some. The sample records some 130,000 clones, about two thirds being singletons. The chain has TRBV7-3 and TRBJ2-5; D may be TRBD1 (7 bases). The sequence derives from a woman aged 55-69 years in good health and CMV-seropositive. The sample consisted of PBMCs. CDR3 residues: CASSQGGKETQYF. CDR3 coding DNA: TGTGCCAGCAGCCAGGGGGGAAAAGAGACCCAGTACTTC. The full variable domain, rest sourced from reference TRBV7-3 and TRBJ2-5, is GAGVSQTPSNKVTEKGKYVELRCDPISGHTALYWYRQSLGQGPEFLIYFQGTGAADDSGLPNDRFFAVRPEGSVSTLKIQRTERGDSAVYLCASSQGGKETQYFGPGTRLLVL.